This T cell receptor (beta chain) stems from a study of shared clonotypes between healthy human individuals. Looking at the study overall: CD4 naive cells filled three plates per donor, CD4 memory three, CD8 naive two and CD8 memory one.

Study results and caveats: Clonotype sharing among donors likely depends on sequencing depth.

As for this clone: Its antigen remains unidentified.

Tens of thousands of T cell genomes, or roughly 200 ng DNA, went into the sorted-subset replicate PCRs. Clones were read by immunoSEQ multiplex PCR, and TCRdb kept only the in-frame ones, dropping some. Here the sample spans millions of clones, 93% being singletons. This TCR was sampled from a man in his late teens or twenties in good health. Some clones in this sample may be carry-over from other donors' samples. The specimen was naive CD4+ T cells from PBMCs. Subset in this sample: CD45RA+ positively selected.

CDR3 protein: CASSGRTSSYEQYF. CDR3 nucleotide sequence: TGTGCCAGCAGTGGTCGGACTAGCTCCTACGAGCAGTACTTC. The chain combines TRBV2 with TRBJ2-7; 7 bases align to TRBD2. V trimming: 4 bases; J trimming: 0 bases; junction bases outside the gene matches: 3. Germline V gene sequence: CDR1 SNHLY, CDR2 FYNNEI. CDR3 size: 14 residues.